Below are 5 T cell receptor beta chains sequenced from a single sample in a study of T cell responses to AZD1222 COVID-19 vaccine. The method was immunoSEQ multiplex PCR; TCRdb's version includes in-frame clones alone and lacks a portion of them. The sample lists about 100,000 clones; around nine tenths were seen once. The sample in question was peripheral blood, obtained on day 0 of AZD1222 vaccination. Receptors originate from an adult in good health.

The chain uses TRBV5-1 and TRBJ1-3; D unresolved. V was pared by 4 bases and J by 4 bases, with 12 bases between. The CDR3 covers 14 residues. In germline, CDR1 is SGHRS, CDR2 YFSETQ. The CDR3 here is CASSAAGTGNTIYF. The CDR3 DNA is TGCGCCAGCAGCGCTGCCGGTACGGGAAACACCATATATTTT.

As to this clone: At one of its ends the junction is not consistent with the germline gene, which may arise from a read error. V gene TRBV27 combines with J gene TRBJ1-5, with D possibly TRBD1 on 5 matching bases. Germline lookup yields CDR1 MNHEY and CDR2 SMNVEV (reference sequence). This CDR3 comprises 14 residues. The CDR3, as DNA: TGTGCCAGCAGTCCGGGACTTAGCTATCAGCCCCAGCATTTT. Its translation: CASSPGLSYQPQHF.

The chain recombines TRBV5-8 with TRBJ2-1, with TRBD1 identical over 9 bases. Trimming removed 5 bases from V and 8 bases from J; junction bases left unmatched: 8. The germline V gene has CDR1 SGHTS and CDR2 YDEGEE. CDR3 size: 14 residues. CDR3 amino acids: CASRADRGAYEQFF. The DNA of the CDR3 is TGTGCCAGCAGGGCGGACAGGGGTGCATATGAGCAGTTCTTC.

This chain connects TRBV5-1 to TRBJ1-5, with unresolved D. Trimming stripped 4 bases from V and 3 bases from J, with 14 bases between. The CDR3 loop spans 15 amino acids. The V gene's germline CDR1 is SGHRS and CDR2 YFSETQ. The CDR3 reads CASSPAPEANQPQHF. The DNA for the CDR3 is TGCGCCAGCAGCCCGGCCCCGGAGGCCAATCAGCCCCAGCATTTT.

The CDR3 here is CASSRDQRGYTF. The CDR3, as DNA: TGCGCCAGCAGCAGGGACCAAAGGGGCTACACCTTC. J is TRBJ1-2 and V is TRBV5-1, with D perhaps TRBD1 (5 bases). CDR1 and CDR2 (germline): SGHRS, YFSETQ. V dropped 4 bases and J dropped 8 bases, with 12 bases sitting between them. The CDR3 covers 12 residues.